This TCR beta chain was obtained from a study of blood T cell repertoires in COVID-19. The overall study: Collection of acute and convalescent COVID-19 samples took place in the United States, Italy and Spain. The analysed material was cDNA or gDNA that came from T cells, B-cell-depleted T cells, or PBMCs.

The CDR3 totals 15 residues. The germline V gene encodes CDR1 LNHDA and CDR2 SQIVND (reference sequence). V lost 5 bases and J lost 4; bases outside the gene matches: 7. In the authors' methods: Using reference gene primer amplification, nucleated cell counts were estimated. Sequenced by immunoSEQ multiplex PCR; TCRdb stores in-frame clones only, minus some. That table gives V, J and clone size, and the DNA gave D and trimming. The repertoire holds 86,000 or so clones, with around nine tenths as singletons. Material for sequencing was peripheral blood. The J gene is TRBJ1-4, the V gene TRBV19; 7 nucleotides align to TRBD1. This clonotype was sampled from a man in his fifties or sixties with active or convalescent COVID-19. In DNA form, the CDR3 reads TGTGCCAGTAGTCCCTGGGACAGCATTAATGAAAAACTGTTTTTT. Its translation is CASSPWDSINEKLFF. The full variable domain, in which reference TRBV19 and TRBJ1-4 provide the parts outside the CDR3, is DGGITQSPKYLFRKEGQNVTLSCEQNLNHDAMYWYRQDPGQGLRLIYYSQIVNDFQKGDIAEGYSVSREKKESFPLTVTSAQKNPTAFYLCASSPWDSINEKLFFGSGTQLSVL.